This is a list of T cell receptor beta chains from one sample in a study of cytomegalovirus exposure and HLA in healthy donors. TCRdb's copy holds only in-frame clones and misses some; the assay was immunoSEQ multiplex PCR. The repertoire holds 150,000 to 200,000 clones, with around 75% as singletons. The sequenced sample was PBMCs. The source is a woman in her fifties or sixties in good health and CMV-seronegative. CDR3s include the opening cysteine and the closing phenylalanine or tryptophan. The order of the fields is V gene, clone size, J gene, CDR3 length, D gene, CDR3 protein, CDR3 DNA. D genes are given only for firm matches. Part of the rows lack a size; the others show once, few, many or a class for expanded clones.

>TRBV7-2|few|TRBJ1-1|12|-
CASSPEGSPAFF
TGTGCCAGCAGCCCGGAGGGCAGCCCAGCTTTCTTT
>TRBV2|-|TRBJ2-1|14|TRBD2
CASRPGLVEPEQFF
TGTGCCAGCAGGCCGGGACTAGTGGAGCCTGAGCAGTTCTTC
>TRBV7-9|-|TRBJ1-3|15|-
CASSLGSGSGNTIYF
TGTGCCAGCAGCCTTGGGTCGGGGTCTGGAAACACCATATATTTT
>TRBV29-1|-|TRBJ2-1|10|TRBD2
CSIYSGIQFF
TGCAGCATCTATAGCGGGATCCAGTTCTTC
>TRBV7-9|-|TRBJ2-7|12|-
CASSQTRDEQYF
TGTGCCAGCAGCCAAACCCGGGACGAGCAGTACTTC
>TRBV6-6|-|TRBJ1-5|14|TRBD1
CASTTGQGNQPQHF
TGTGCCAGCACCACGGGACAGGGGAATCAGCCCCAGCATTTT
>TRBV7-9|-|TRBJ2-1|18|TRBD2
CASSFYGGAQVSYNEQFF
TGTGCCAGCAGCTTCTACGGGGGGGCCCAGGTCTCCTACAATGAGCAGTTCTTC
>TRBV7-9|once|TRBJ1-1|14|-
CSSSRGEGRGEAFF
TGTTCCAGCAGCCGAGGGGAGGGGAGGGGTGAAGCTTTCTTT
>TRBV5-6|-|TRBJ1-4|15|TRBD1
CASSSPGTGNEKLFF
TGTGCCAGCAGTTCCCCCGGGACAGGGAATGAAAAACTGTTTTTT
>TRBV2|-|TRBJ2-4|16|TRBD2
CASSGQRGIAKNIQYF
TGTGCCAGCAGTGGGCAGCGGGGGATAGCCAAAAACATTCAGTACTTC
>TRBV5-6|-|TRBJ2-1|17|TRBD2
CASIETGTSGIYNEQFF
TGTGCCAGCATCGAGACGGGGACTAGCGGGATTTACAATGAGCAGTTCTTC
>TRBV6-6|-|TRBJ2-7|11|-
CASSSFYEQYF
TGTGCCAGCAGTTCATTCTACGAGCAGTACTTC
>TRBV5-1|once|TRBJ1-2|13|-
CASSLGAGYGYTF
TGCGCCAGCAGCTTGGGGGCAGGCTATGGCTACACCTTC
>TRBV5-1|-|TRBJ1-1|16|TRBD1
CASSLWTGVSGTEAFF
TGCGCCAGCAGCTTGTGGACAGGGGTAAGCGGCACTGAAGCTTTCTTT
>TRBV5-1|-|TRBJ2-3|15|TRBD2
CASSAGTRDTDTQYF
TGCGCCAGCAGCGCCGGGACTAGAGACACAGATACGCAGTATTTT
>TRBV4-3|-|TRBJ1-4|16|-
CASSQDPPATNEKLFF
TGCGCCAGCAGCCAAGACCCCCCAGCAACTAATGAAAAACTGTTTTTT
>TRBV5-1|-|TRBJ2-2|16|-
CASSLVVTRNTGELFF
TGCGCCAGCAGCTTGGTGGTCACAAGAAACACCGGGGAGCTGTTTTTT
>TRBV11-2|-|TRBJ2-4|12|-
CASSSFRQVQYF
TGTGCCAGCAGCTCCTTCCGCCAGGTGCAGTACTTC
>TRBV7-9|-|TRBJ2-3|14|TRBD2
CASSSTSAEDTQYF
TGTGCCAGCAGCTCGACTAGCGCCGAGGATACGCAGTATTTT
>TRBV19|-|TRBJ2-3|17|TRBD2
CASSRASGMKGTDTQYF
TGTGCCAGTAGTAGGGCTAGCGGGATGAAAGGCACAGATACGCAGTATTTT
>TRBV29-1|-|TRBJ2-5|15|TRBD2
CSVEDQGRGQETQYF
TGCAGCGTTGAAGATCAAGGGCGGGGGCAAGAGACCCAGTACTTC
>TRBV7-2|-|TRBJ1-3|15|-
CASSLMLASGNTIYF
TGTGCCAGCAGCTTAATGCTGGCCTCTGGAAACACCATATATTTT
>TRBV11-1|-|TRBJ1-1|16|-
CASSTSPGGLGTEAFF
TGTGCCAGCAGCACAAGCCCCGGGGGATTGGGCACTGAAGCTTTCTTT
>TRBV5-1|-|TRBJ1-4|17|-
CASSWGGSGGSNEKLFF
TGCGCCAGCAGCTGGGGCGGGAGTGGGGGAAGTAATGAAAAACTGTTTTTT
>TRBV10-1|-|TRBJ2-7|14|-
CASSEPALSYEQYF
TGCGCCAGCAGTGAACCAGCGTTATCCTACGAGCAGTACTTC
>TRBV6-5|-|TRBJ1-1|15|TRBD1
CASSYPGQMNTEAFF
TGTGCCAGCAGTTACCCGGGACAGATGAACACTGAAGCTTTCTTT
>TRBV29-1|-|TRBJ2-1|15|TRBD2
CSVEASGRAYNEQFF
TGCAGCGTTGAAGCTAGCGGGAGGGCCTATAATGAGCAGTTCTTC
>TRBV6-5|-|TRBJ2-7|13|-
CASSLSGSYEQYF
TGTGCCAGCAGTTTATCGGGGTCCTACGAGCAGTACTTC
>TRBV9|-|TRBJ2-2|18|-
CASSVDPGLGIRTGELFF
TGTGCCAGCAGCGTAGATCCAGGGTTGGGGATTAGGACCGGGGAGCTGTTTTTT
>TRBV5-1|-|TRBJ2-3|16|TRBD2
CASSLTSGGRADTQYF
TGCGCCAGCAGCCTGACTAGCGGGGGCCGGGCAGATACGCAGTATTTT
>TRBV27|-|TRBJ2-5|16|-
CASSLSSTLGWGAEYF
TGTGCCAGCAGTTTATCGAGTACACTCGGGTGGGGCGCGGAGTACTTC
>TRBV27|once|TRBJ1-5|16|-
CASSKRTPFSNQPQHF
TGTGCCAGCAGCAAAAGGACACCCTTTAGCAATCAGCCCCAGCATTTT
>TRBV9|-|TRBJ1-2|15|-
CASSAPRGANYGYTF
TGTGCCAGCAGCGCCCCCCGGGGAGCTAACTATGGCTACACCTTC
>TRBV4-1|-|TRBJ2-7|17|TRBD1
CASSQEKVGETGYEQYF
TGCGCCAGCAGCCAAGAAAAGGTGGGGGAGACAGGGTACGAGCAGTACTTC
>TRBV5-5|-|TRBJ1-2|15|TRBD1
CASIPRTGFNYGYTF
TGTGCCAGCATACCCCGGACAGGGTTTAACTATGGCTACACCTTC
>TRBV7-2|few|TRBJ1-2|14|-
CASSLTGKNYGYTF
TGTGCCAGCAGCTTAACAGGGAAGAACTATGGCTACACCTTC
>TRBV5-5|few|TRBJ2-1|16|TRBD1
CASSPGTGGSYNEQFF
TGTGCCAGCAGCCCCGGGACAGGGGGATCCTACAATGAGCAGTTCTTC
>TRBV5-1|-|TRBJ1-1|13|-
CASSLNRNTEAFF
TGCGCCAGCAGCTTGAACAGGAACACTGAAGCTTTCTTT
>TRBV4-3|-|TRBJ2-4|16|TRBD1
CASSPSRGQGGYIQYF
TGCGCCAGCAGCCCGAGTCGGGGACAGGGAGGGTACATTCAGTACTTC
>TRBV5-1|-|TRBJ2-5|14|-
CASRTGRSEETQYF
TGCGCCAGCCGAACTGGGAGATCCGAAGAGACCCAGTACTTC
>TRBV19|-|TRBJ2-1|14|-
CASSIAGVVNEQFF
TGTGCCAGTAGTATAGCGGGAGTGGTGAATGAGCAGTTCTTC
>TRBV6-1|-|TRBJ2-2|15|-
CASSLRDTSTGELFF
TGTGCCAGCAGTCTCCGGGACACTAGCACCGGGGAGCTGTTTTTT
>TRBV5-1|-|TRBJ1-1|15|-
CASSSVGSGSTEAFF
TGCGCCAGCAGCTCTGTAGGGAGTGGGAGCACTGAAGCTTTCTTT
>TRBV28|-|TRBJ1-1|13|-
CASTPRGGSEAFF
TGTGCCAGCACCCCACGGGGAGGCTCTGAAGCTTTCTTT
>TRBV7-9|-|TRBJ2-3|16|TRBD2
CASSPTGGTLTDTQYF
TGTGCCAGCAGCCCGACGGGAGGGACCCTCACAGATACGCAGTATTTT
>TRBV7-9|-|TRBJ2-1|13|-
CASSPRGDTEQFF
TGTGCCAGCAGCCCCCGCGGGGATACTGAGCAGTTCTTC
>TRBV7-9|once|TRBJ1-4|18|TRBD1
CASSLGTGGLSDNEKLFF
TGTGCCAGCAGCTTAGGGACAGGGGGCCTATCGGATAATGAAAAACTGTTTTTT
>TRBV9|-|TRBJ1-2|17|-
CASSDPRAGRVVYGYTF
TGTGCCAGCAGCGACCCTCGGGCGGGGCGAGTAGTCTATGGCTACACCTTC
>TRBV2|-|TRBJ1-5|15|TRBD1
CASSPQTGGNQPQHF
TGTGCCAGCAGTCCACAGACAGGGGGCAATCAGCCCCAGCATTTT
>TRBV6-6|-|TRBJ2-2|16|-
CASKLGGGANTGELFF
TGTGCCAGCAAATTGGGTGGAGGAGCGAACACCGGGGAGCTGTTTTTT
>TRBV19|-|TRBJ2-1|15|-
CASSASFGTYNEQFF
TGTGCCAGTAGTGCTAGCTTCGGGACCTACAATGAGCAGTTCTTC
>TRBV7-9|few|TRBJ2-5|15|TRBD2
CASSQLAGVQETQYF
TGTGCCAGCAGCCAACTAGCGGGGGTTCAAGAGACCCAGTACTTC
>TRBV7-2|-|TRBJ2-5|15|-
CASSLAPRGAETQYF
TGTGCCAGCAGCTTAGCGCCTCGGGGGGCAGAGACCCAGTACTTC
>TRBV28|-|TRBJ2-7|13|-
CAITPGFGYEQYF
TGTGCCATCACCCCAGGTTTCGGCTACGAGCAGTACTTC
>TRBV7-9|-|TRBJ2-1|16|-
CASSGRRGLSYNEQFF
TGTGCCAGCAGCGGAAGGAGGGGGCTCTCCTACAATGAGCAGTTCTTC